The 2 T cell receptor beta chains given below trace back to one sample, sequenced in a study of T cell responses to AZD1222 COVID-19 vaccine. Profiling relied on immunoSEQ multiplex PCR, and the TCRdb table lists in-frame clones only, not all of them. The data contain some 170,000 clones, 94% of them singletons. The material was peripheral blood, obtained 28 days after the second AZD1222 dose. These TCRs come from an adult who received the AZD1222 COVID-19 vaccine.

The chain recombines TRBV19 with TRBJ2-1, with 14 bases lining up with TRBD2. Germline assignment: CDR1 LNHDA and CDR2 SQIVND (reference sequence). V was pared by 3 bases and J by 4 bases, with 14 bases of the junction left unmatched. The CDR3 covers 20 residues. The CDR3 protein is CASSIWHAGTSGSGYNEQFF. The CDR3 DNA reads as TGTGCCAGTAGTATCTGGCACGCCGGGACTAGCGGGAGTGGATACAATGAGCAGTTCTTC.

This chain links TRBV9 with TRBJ2-1; 7 bases are a match to TRBD2. Germline V gives CDR1 SGDLS, CDR2 YYNGEE. The junction had 9 bases not matched to a gene; V was cut back by 6 bases and J by 3 bases. The CDR3 totals 15 residues. The CDR3 loop is CASTLDGRNYNEQFF. The CDR3 DNA is TGTGCCAGCACCCTCGACGGGAGGAACTACAATGAGCAGTTCTTC.